Listed below are T cell receptor beta chains from one sample, sequenced in a study of beta chain features in type 1 diabetes. The table came from immunoSEQ multiplex PCR; TCRdb's copy has only in-frame clones and leaves some out. Seen here are 350,000 to 450,000 clones, around 16% observed once, and the top ten hold 0.019%. The sequencing sample was made of naive CD4+ T cells from blood. Every receptor here comes from a young woman in good health. Each CDR3 is given with its conserved first and last residue. Each record gives: D gene, V gene, clone size, J gene, CDR3 DNA, CDR3 protein. The D gene is left open where the match is weak. Clone size is given for some rows only: seen once, a few or many times, or a class if the clone is expanded.

TRBD2,TRBV4-2,few,TRBJ2-7,TGTGCCAGCAGCCAAGGACTAGCGGGAGGGCTGTACGAGCAGTACTTC,CASSQGLAGGLYEQYF
TRBD2,TRBV7-9,-,TRBJ2-1,TGTGCCAGCAGCCCGGGGGGGGAGGGCCGGTTCTTC,CASSPGGEGRFF
TRBD1,TRBV7-6,-,TRBJ1-5,TGTGCCAGCAGCTCGGGACAGGGAAATCAGCCCCAGCATTTT,CASSSGQGNQPQHF
-,TRBV2,-,TRBJ1-5,TGTGCCAGCAGTGGGAGGCTTAATCAGCCCCAGCATTTT,CASSGRLNQPQHF
TRBD1,TRBV14,few,TRBJ1-1,TGTGCCAGCAGCCCTTGGACAGGCTTTTTCTTT,CASSPWTGFFF
TRBD2,TRBV7-6,few,TRBJ2-3,TGTGCCAGCAGCTACACGCCGGGACTAGCGGGAGGCGGCACAGATACGCAGTATTTT,CASSYTPGLAGGGTDTQYF
-,TRBV29-1,few,TRBJ1-2,TGCAGCGTTACTGGGACTCAGGACGCTAACTATGGCTACACCTTC,CSVTGTQDANYGYTF
-,TRBV10-3,few,TRBJ2-5,TGTGCCATCAGCGAGACGGGGTACCAAGAGACCCAGTACTTC,CAISETGYQETQYF
-,TRBV11-3,-,TRBJ2-3,TGTGCCAGCAGCTTTGGGCTGGATTTTGGCACAGATACGCAGTATTTT,CASSFGLDFGTDTQYF
TRBD2,TRBV9,-,TRBJ2-1,TGTGCCAGCAGCCTCGGGACTAGCGGCTTCTACAATGAGCAGTTCTTC,CASSLGTSGFYNEQFF
-,TRBV30,few,TRBJ2-7,TGTGCCTGGAGTGTAGTACGGACAGAAGAACCAGGCGAGCAGTACTTC,CAWSVVRTEEPGEQYF
-,TRBV7-8,-,TRBJ2-6,TGTGCCAGCAGCTTAGTCGCCGGGAAACGCTCTGGGGCCAACGTCCTGACTTTC,CASSLVAGKRSGANVLTF
TRBD2,TRBV29-1,few,TRBJ2-7,TGCAGCGTTGGGACCCTAGCGGGAGTCGAGCAGTACTTC,CSVGTLAGVEQYF
-,TRBV29-1,few,TRBJ2-7,TGCAGCGTTGAAGATCAGGGGTCCTACGAGCAGTACTTC,CSVEDQGSYEQYF
TRBD1,TRBV28,-,TRBJ2-4,TGTGCCAGCAGTTTTACGGACAGGGGGGTTCAGTACTTC,CASSFTDRGVQYF
TRBD1,TRBV5-1,few,TRBJ1-1,TGCGCCAGCAGCCCACAACAGGGGATGAACACTGAAGCTTTCTTT,CASSPQQGMNTEAFF
-,TRBV7-3,few,TRBJ2-3,TGTGCCAGCAGCCGCCGGGGGGCGGCTTTGGGAGATACGCAGTATTTT,CASSRRGAALGDTQYF
-,TRBV30,-,TRBJ2-3,TGTGCCTGGAGTGTGCCGGAGCTACGCACAGATACGCAGTATTTT,CAWSVPELRTDTQYF
TRBD2,TRBV29-1,-,TRBJ2-1,TGCAGCGCGGGACTAAACTACAATGAGCAGTTCTTC,CSAGLNYNEQFF
TRBD2,TRBV7-2,-,TRBJ2-3,TGTGCCAGCAGCCTATCGACTAGCGGGAGTTCGGGAGATACGCAGTATTTT,CASSLSTSGSSGDTQYF
-,TRBV5-1,-,TRBJ1-5,TGCGCCAGCAGCCCAGATAGCAATCAGCCCCAGCATTTT,CASSPDSNQPQHF
-,TRBV11-2,-,TRBJ2-3,TGTGCCAGCAGCACTCGACAGGACCTTAGCACAGATACGCAGTATTTT,CASSTRQDLSTDTQYF
-,TRBV9,once,TRBJ1-4,TGTGCCAGCAGCGTAGACACGGGAAGGGAAAAACTGTTTTTT,CASSVDTGREKLFF
-,TRBV29-1,-,TRBJ2-1,TGCAGCGTTTACGAACCCGGAGGTAATAATTTCTTC,CSVYEPGGNNFF
TRBD2,TRBV10-3,-,TRBJ2-3,TGTGCCATCGGAGCGGGACTAGGCACAGATACGCAGTATTTT,CAIGAGLGTDTQYF